Presented here are 24 T cell receptor beta chains from one specimen sequenced in a study of blood T cell repertoires in COVID-19. Here immunoSEQ multiplex PCR was the method, and the copy in TCRdb shows in-frame clones only, minus some. Seen here are over 60,000 clones, around 86% observed once, and the top ten hold more than 1%. Sequencing was performed on peripheral blood. These receptors were collected from a man aged 40-49 years with acute or convalescent COVID-19.

This chain uses TRBV18 with TRBJ1-2; D may be TRBD1 (5 bases). The germline gives CDR1 KGHSH, CDR2 LQKENI. CDR3 length: 15 residues. Trimming stripped 3 bases from V and 2 bases from J, with 13 bases between. The CDR3 DNA reads TGTGCCAGCTCACCGACTAGCAGGGCAAACTATGGCTACACCTTC. Residues: CASSPTSRANYGYTF.

This chain links TRBV9 with TRBJ1-1; 7 bases line up with TRBD1. V was clipped by 3 bases and J by 0 bases; unmatched bases: 5. Looked up from germline, CDR1 is SGDLS and CDR2 is YYNGEE. The CDR3 consists of 15 residues. The CDR3 reads CASSGPGTVNTEAFF. The DNA of the CDR3 is TGTGCCAGCAGCGGGCCCGGGACAGTGAACACTGAAGCTTTCTTT. Complete variable domain (other parts from reference TRBV9 and TRBJ1-1): DSGVTQTPKHLITATGQRVTLRCSPRSGDLSVYWYQQSLDQGLQFLIQYYNGEERAKGNILERFSAQQFPDLHSELNLSSLELGDSALYFCASSGPGTVNTEAFFGQGTRLTVV.

A remark on this clone: This CDR3 is also generated by other DNA sequences in the sample. The rearrangement links TRBV18 to TRBJ1-1; no reliable D call. V gave up 3 bases and J gave up 2 bases, with 7 bases separating them. The CDR3 contains 13 residues. Germline assignment: CDR1 KGHSH and CDR2 LQKENI. CDR3 bases: TGTGCCAGCTCACCTCAGCGCAACACTGAAGCTTTCTTT. Protein product: CASSPQRNTEAFF.

This sequence joins TRBV5-1 and TRBJ1-1; D unclear. The germline V gene encodes CDR1 SGHRS and CDR2 YFSETQ. V dropped 4 bases and J dropped 0 bases, with 7 bases sitting between them. The length of the CDR3 is 13 residues. The CDR3 DNA sequence: TGCGCCAGCAGCCTGACACTGAACACTGAAGCTTTCTTT. This sequence encodes CASSLTLNTEAFF.

The V gene is TRBV12-3 or TRBV12-4, the J gene TRBJ1-2; TRBD1 matches 7 bases. The V segment lost 7 bases and the J segment 3 bases; nucleotides outside the gene matches: 5. The CDR3 extends over 13 amino acids. The CDR3 sequence is CASTRDSYYGYTF. In DNA form, the CDR3 reads TGTGCCAGCACCCGGGACAGTTACTATGGCTACACCTTC.

The V and J genes are TRBV11-3 and TRBJ1-6; D is unresolved. Trimming shortened V by 2 bases and J by 5 bases, and 16 bases separated the two germline ends. This CDR3 contains 17 residues. Germline lookup yields CDR1 SGHNT and CDR2 YENEEA. CDR3 region: CASSLRVAGKDNSPLHF. The CDR3 nucleotides are TGTGCCAGCAGCTTACGAGTGGCGGGGAAGGATAATTCACCCCTCCACTTT.

This chain connects TRBV7-3 to TRBJ2-1; D call uncertain. Germline loops: CDR1 SGHTA, CDR2 FQGTGA. The CDR3 has 13 residues. Trimming removed 4 bases at V and 9 bases at J, with 13 bases between. This chain's CDR3 is CASSSSTVSEQFF. In DNA, the CDR3 is TGTGCCAGCAGCTCCTCCACGGTGAGTGAGCAGTTCTTC. Full variable domain (outside the CDR3, taken from reference TRBV7-3 and TRBJ2-1): GAGVSQTPSNKVTEKGKYVELRCDPISGHTALYWYRQSLGQGPEFLIYFQGTGAADDSGLPNDRFFAVRPEGSVSTLKIQRTERGDSAVYLCASSSSTVSEQFFGPGTRLTVL.

The CDR3 DNA is TGTGCCAGCAGCTTGAGACAAGCCAAGTTGCACTCTGGAAACACCATATATTTT. This translates into CASSLRQAKLHSGNTIYF. This chain links TRBV7-3 with TRBJ1-3; no firm D call. The CDR3 is 18 residues long. Germline values: CDR1 SGHTA, CDR2 FQGTGA. The germline V and J ends were trimmed by 3 bases and 0 bases, with 18 bases remaining between them.

This clone has a single count. The chain carries TRBV6-2 or TRBV6-3 and TRBJ2-3; D is perhaps TRBD1 (5 bases). In germline, CDR1 is MNHEY, CDR2 SVGEGT. Between the trimmed V and J ends, which lost 5 bases and 2 bases, there was a span of 11 bases. The CDR3 is 14 residues long. CDR3: CASSGAGATDTQYF. The CDR3 DNA is TGTGCCAGCAGTGGGGCAGGTGCCACAGATACGCAGTATTTT.

This chain uses TRBV7-9 with TRBJ1-4; TRBD1 matches at 7 bases. The CDR3 extends over 15 amino acids. Trimming cost V 4 bases and J 5 bases; bases outside gene matches: 7. Germline CDR1 is SEHNR and CDR2 is FQNEAQ (reference sequence). The CDR3 nucleotides are TGTGCCAGCAGCTATTCGATGACAGGGAATGAAAAACTGTTTTTT. This translates into CASSYSMTGNEKLFF.

The rearrangement links TRBV19 to TRBJ1-6; D is unresolved. The CDR3 loop spans 13 amino acids. V was cut by 9 bases and J by 10 bases, with 16 bases left in between. Germline assignment: CDR1 LNHDA and CDR2 SQIVND (reference sequence). The CDR3 is CARREGRGSPLHF. DNA of the CDR3: TGTGCCAGGAGGGAGGGTAGAGGATCACCCCTCCACTTT.

This chain joins TRBV20-1 and TRBJ2-1; TRBD1 matches at 8 bases. Germline CDR1 reads DFQATT; CDR2 reads SNEGSKA (reference sequence). The CDR3 is 14 residues long. With V trimmed by 3 bases and J by 7 bases, 8 bases remained unmatched. The CDR3 loop is CSASFQGAWNEQFF. The DNA for the CDR3 is TGCAGTGCTAGTTTCCAGGGGGCTTGGAATGAGCAGTTCTTC.

This clone was counted a few times. The DNA of the CDR3 is TGCAGCGTTCCCGGGACAGGGGGTAGGGCTGAAGCTTTCTTT. This encodes CSVPGTGGRAEAFF. The rearrangement joins TRBV29-1 to TRBJ1-1; TRBD1 matches at 11 bases. The CDR3 loop spans 14 amino acids. CDR1 SQVTM and CDR2 ANQGSEA come from the germline V gene. After removal of 5 bases from V and 6 bases from J, the junction contained 8 bases not matched to a gene.

In this sample, this clone turned up a few times. The rearrangement joins TRBV7-9 to TRBJ2-1; 8 nucleotides align to TRBD2. The CDR3 has 13 residues. The V and J ends lost 9 bases and 7 bases, in that order; junction bases with no gene match: 8. The germline V gene has CDR1 SEHNR and CDR2 FQNEAQ (reference sequence). Here the CDR3 reads CASSGGAENEQFF. The CDR3 region has the DNA TGTGCCAGTTCCGGGGGGGCCGAGAATGAGCAGTTCTTC.

V gene TRBV6-6 combines with J gene TRBJ1-2, with TRBD1 matching 7 bases. After removal of 6 bases from V and 6 bases from J, the junction contained 4 bases not matched to a gene. This CDR3 is built from 12 residues. CDR1 and CDR2 (germline): MNHNY, SVGAGI (reference sequence). The DNA for the CDR3 is TGTGCCAGCAGCTCCAGGGGGGATGGCTACACCTTC. Encoded protein: CASSSRGDGYTF.

CDR3 coding DNA: TGTGCCAGCTCACCACAACAGGGCGTGACCGGGGAGCTGTTTTTT. As protein: CASSPQQGVTGELFF. The chain uses TRBV18 and TRBJ2-2, with D perhaps matching TRBD1 (6 bases). Germline V lookup: CDR1 KGHSH, CDR2 LQKENI. The V end was cut by 1 base, the J end by 5 bases, with 11 bases between. The CDR3 is made up of 15 amino acids.

The V gene is TRBV27, the J gene TRBJ2-1, with D perhaps matching TRBD1 (6 bases). CDR1 and CDR2 from the germline V gene are MNHEY and SMNVEV (reference sequence). V lost 1 base and J 7 bases, leaving 20 bases between the germline ends. The CDR3 length is 17 residues. This chain's CDR3 is CASSLWGRTGIPNEQFF. CDR3 in DNA: TGTGCCAGCAGTTTATGGGGTCGAACAGGGATACCAAATGAGCAGTTCTTC.

This chain connects TRBV6-4 to TRBJ2-3, with TRBD2 as a possible D gene (5 bases). Germline assignment: CDR1 MRHNA and CDR2 SNTAGT. Deletions cut 5 bases from V and 7 bases from J, with 16 bases between. CDR3 length: 14 residues. CDR3 residues: CASSSLVGEHTQYF. The CDR3 DNA is TGTGCCAGCAGTTCACTAGTGGGAGAGCATACGCAGTATTTT.

This clone was recorded a few times. V is TRBV2 and J is TRBJ1-1; D not resolved. Germline V CDR1 and CDR2: SNHLY, FYNNEI. With 0 bases removed from V and 4 bases from J, the gap between germline ends came to 6 bases. This CDR3 is 13 amino acids long. The CDR3 DNA reads as TGTGCCAGCAGTGAAGCGGCGGGCACTGAAGCTTTCTTT. Translation gives CASSEAAGTEAFF.

This clone was found a few times. The CDR3 region has the DNA TGTGCCAGCTCACCGCCTCAACAGGGGAAAGCCGAAAAACTGTTTTTT. Encoded protein: CASSPPQQGKAEKLFF. The chain employs TRBV18 and TRBJ1-4; 7 nucleotides align to TRBD1. In germline, CDR1 is KGHSH, CDR2 LQKENI. The CDR3 runs 16 residues. The trim removed 3 bases at V and 8 bases at J, leaving 12 bases unmatched.

The chain links TRBV29-1 to TRBJ1-1; D uncertain. V was shortened by 7 bases and J by 0 bases, with 12 bases between the two germline ends. Germline CDR1 reads SQVTM; CDR2 reads ANQGSEA. The CDR3 loop spans 13 amino acids. The CDR3 loop is CSALRSLNTEAFF. The CDR3 nucleotides read TGCAGCGCCCTGAGGAGTTTGAACACTGAAGCTTTCTTT. Full variable domain (rest looked up from reference TRBV29-1 and TRBJ1-1): SAVISQKPSRDICQRGTSLTIQCQVDSQVTMMFWYRQQPGQSLTLIATANQGSEATYESGFVIDKFPISRPNLTFSTLTVSNMSPEDSSIYLCSALRSLNTEAFFGQGTRLTVV.

This sequence joins TRBV4-1 and TRBJ2-4, with TRBD2 identical over 14 bases. The CDR3 has 18 amino acids. V lost 4 bases to trimming and J lost 0 bases; unmatched junction nucleotides: 5. The V gene's germline CDR1 is MGHRA and CDR2 YSYEKL. The CDR3 is CASSPTSGGALAKNIQYF. Here the CDR3 DNA reads TGCGCCAGCAGCCCGACTAGCGGGGGGGCCCTAGCCAAAAACATTCAGTACTTC.

This clone was seen a single time. V is TRBV5-4 and J is TRBJ1-4; the D is unclear. CDR1 is SGHNT and CDR2 is YYREEE in the germline V gene (reference sequence). V was pared by 2 bases and J by 8 bases, with 10 bases between. The CDR3 sequence is 13 residues long. In nucleotides, the CDR3 is TGTGCCAGCAGCTTTGACCTGGAGGAAAAACTGTTTTTT. Its translation: CASSFDLEEKLFF.

V and J are TRBV4-2 and TRBJ2-5; 11 bases align to TRBD2. This CDR3 is 15 amino acids long. Trimming removed 4 bases from V and 4 bases from J; junction bases left unmatched: 5. CDR1 LGHNA and CDR2 YNFKEQ come from the germline V gene. As DNA, the CDR3 is TGTGCCAGCAGCCGTAGCGGGGGGGCACGAGAGACCCAGTACTTC. Translating it yields CASSRSGGARETQYF.